One TCR beta chain is described in this entry. Its antigen is not identified. Germline V gene data show CDR1 as MDHEN and CDR2 as SYDVKM. V trimming: 6 bases; J trimming: 1 base; junction bases outside the gene matches: 9. CDR3 length: 15 residues. PCR primers comprised 60 Vbeta and 13 Jbeta primers. Sequenced by immunoSEQ multiplex PCR; TCRdb stores in-frame clones only, minus some. This sample has around 130,000 clones, with around 74% found just once. The data are from a study of cytomegalovirus exposure and HLA in healthy donors. Whole-study results and caveats: Generally TCR sequences proved uncommon, though certain public TCRs appeared in numerous donors. The productive fraction for most TCR beta V segments was about 87% or about 30% in an earlier analysis. Prediction of most subjects' HLA-A and HLA-B alleles by TCR beta sequences was reportedly accurate.

Source material: PBMCs. The sequence was obtained from a man aged 35-49 years in good health and CMV-seropositive. This chain connects TRBV28 to TRBJ2-7, with 7 bases matching TRBD1. The CDR3 DNA follows: TGTGCCAGCAGGCCTACAGGGGCTCCATCCTACGAGCAGTACTTC. It encodes CASRPTGAPSYEQYF.